The sequence of this TCR beta chain was determined in a study of T cell repertoires in cytomegalovirus infection. Study-wide results and caveats: CMV carriers having the relevant HLA were flagged by cumulative public TCR beta family frequency.

This clonotype turned up a few times. The target antigen is unknown. There are 12 residues in the CDR3. V dropped 1 base and J dropped 6 bases, with 6 bases sitting between them. Per the germline V gene, CDR1 is SGHTA and CDR2 is FQGNSA. TCRdb re-derived calls from the reads in MiXCR, one entry per CDR3 protein. This sample has roughly 200,000 distinct CDR3 sequences, with around 40% found just once. Sequenced here: CD8+ T cells from cultured PBMCs, sampled from culture after CMV antigen stimulation. The clonotype was recovered from a human donor in good health (CMV status not recorded). Some clones in this sample may be carry-over from other donors' samples. The chain couples TRBV7-2 to TRBJ1-1; D unresolved. This CDR3 is CASSLVSPEAFF. The CDR3 nucleotides are TGTGCCAGCAGCTTAGTTTCCCCTGAAGCTTTCTTT.